This T cell receptor (beta chain) stems from a study of control samples from healthy donors and cancer patients. Only in-frame clones appear in the TCRdb table, and some are missing; sequencing was by immunoSEQ multiplex PCR. The table lists some 74,000 clones, 83% of them singletons. Trimming pared 0 bases from V and 4 bases from J, leaving 13 bases between. The CDR3 extends over 15 amino acids. Germline assignment: CDR1 SGHRS and CDR2 YFSETQ. This sequence joins TRBV5-1 and TRBJ1-2; D uncertain. The clonotype originates from a man between 60 and 75 years old in good health. The sequencing input was blood. CDR3 sequence (DNA): TGCGCCAGCAGCTTGGAGGGCGTGCAGGCCTATGGCTACACCTTC. It yields the protein CASSLEGVQAYGYTF.